A single sample is the source of the 4 T cell receptor beta chains below, sequenced in a study of T cells in Graves' hyperthyroidism and ophthalmopathy (dated by TCRdb to between 2018 and 2020). The library was produced with multiplex PCR. Sequenced on an Illumina HiSeq 2000. TCR beta CDR3 regions were amplified from RNA transcripts. For the first round of RT-PCR on the TCR CDR3, the HTBI primer set was used together with the Qiagen OneStep RT-PCR kit. The raw public reads went through TCRdb reprocessing: fastp at Q25, MiXCR clone calling, in-frame beta chains kept. A single entry per CDR3 protein holds the most common genes and DNA from its merged rows. This sample holds about 700,000 distinct CDR3 sequences; roughly 45% were observed only once. In total, the top ten clones hold about 7.7% of the sample. Sequenced sample: peripheral blood or thyroid tissue (not recorded which). The origin of the receptors is an adult man with Graves' disease, either hyperthyroidism or ophthalmopathy (not recorded which).

This clonotype showed up just once. The gene calls are TRBV29-1 and TRBJ1-1, with D possibly being TRBD1 (5 bases). CDR3 size: 11 residues. Deletions cut 4 bases from V and 9 bases from J, with 12 bases between. Germline CDR1 SQVTM, CDR2 ANQGSEA. CDR3 region: CSVVWQGKAFF. CDR3 bases: TGCAGCGTTGTTTGGCAGGGTAAAGCTTTCTTT.

V and J are TRBV12-3 or TRBV12-4 and TRBJ1-1; the D is unclear. The CDR3 totals 11 residues. V was cut by 4 bases and J by 7 bases, with 7 bases left in between. CDR3 sequence: CASSSHYEAFF. The CDR3, as DNA: TGTGCCAGCAGTTCTCACTATGAAGCTTTCTTT.

This clonotype was observed many times. The genes are TRBV12-3 or TRBV12-4 and TRBJ1-6; 7 bases are shared with TRBD1. V was clipped by 5 bases and J by 7 bases; unmatched bases: 11. The length of the CDR3 is 16 residues. In DNA form, the CDR3 reads TGTGCCAGCAGTCTCCAGGGGGGGAGTCCCAATTCACCCCTCCACTTT. This codes for CASSLQGGSPNSPLHF.

This clonotype was counted once. Since a much larger clone is just one base distant, this may be a read error. The chain carries TRBV29-1 and TRBJ2-7, with TRBD2 identical over 10 bases. CDR1 and CDR2 (germline): SQVTM, ANQGSEA. The CDR3 length is 13 residues. Unmatched junction bases numbered 7, after V lost 6 bases and J lost 5 bases. The CDR3 sequence: CSVRTSGTHEQYF. CDR3 DNA: TGCAGCGTAAGGACTAGCGGAACCCACGAGCAGTACTTC.